One sample yielded the 31 T cell receptor beta chains listed below, sequenced in a study of OX40 agonist ivuxolimab in advanced cancers. Clones were sequenced by immunoSEQ multiplex PCR, and TCRdb holds only the in-frame ones, with some missing. This table holds 45,000 to 60,000 clones, roughly 77% found once. This material consisted of CD4+ or CD8+ T cells sorted from blood, taken in a trial of the OX40 agonist ivuxolimab. The receptors stem from an adult with an advanced solid tumor such as melanoma, head and neck, liver or kidney cancer.

This clone was found once. The chain employs TRBV11-2 and TRBJ2-7, with D unclear. Germline V lookup: CDR1 SGHAT, CDR2 FQNNGV. Trimming cost V 1 base and J 6 bases, with 13 bases left between them. The CDR3 sequence is 14 residues long. CDR3 region: CASSLGLDLGEQYF. The CDR3 DNA sequence: TGTGCCAGCAGCTTAGGATTGGACCTAGGCGAGCAGTACTTC.

This chain links TRBV7-3 with TRBJ1-3; no definite D call. V was pared by 2 bases and J by 4 bases, with 6 bases between. CDR3 size: 13 residues. Germline assignment: CDR1 SGHTA and CDR2 FQGTGA. The chain's CDR3 is CASSLGEGNTIYF. In nucleotides, the CDR3 is TGTGCCAGCAGCTTAGGGGAAGGAAACACCATATATTTT.

The chain is built from TRBV2 and TRBJ1-5; D is undetermined. The V and J ends lost 4 bases and 7 bases respectively, with 17 bases between them. The CDR3 length is 15 residues. Per germline, CDR1 SNHLY and CDR2 FYNNEI. In nucleotides, the CDR3 is TGTGCCAGCAGTGGCCGTGTTTCCAGCTGGCAGCCCCAGCATTTT. Encoded protein: CASSGRVSSWQPQHF.

CDR3 region: CASSVQGNNYEQYF. In nucleotides, the CDR3 is TGCGCCAGCAGCGTTCAGGGGAACAACTACGAGCAGTACTTC. The V gene is TRBV5-1, the J gene TRBJ2-7, with a weak D call TRBD1 (6 bases). The CDR3 sequence is 14 residues long. V lost 4 bases, J lost 3 bases, and 14 bases lay in between. From germline, CDR1 is SGHRS and CDR2 YFSETQ. The full variable domain, with the rest looked up from reference TRBV5-1 and TRBJ2-7, is KAGVTQTPRYLIKTRGQQVTLSCSPISGHRSVSWYQQTPGQGLQFLFEYFSETQRNKGNFPGRFSGRQFSNSRSEMNVSTLELGDSALYLCASSVQGNNYEQYFGPGTRLTVT.

The CDR3 protein is CAISEYGAGYTF. The CDR3 DNA reads TGTGCCATCAGTGAGTACGGGGCTGGCTACACCTTC. The chain is built from TRBV10-3 and TRBJ1-2; weak D call: TRBD1 (5 bases). Germline CDR1 is ENHRY and CDR2 is SYGVKD. V lost 1 base, J lost 7 bases, and 7 bases lay in between. The CDR3 is 12 residues long.

The rearrangement links TRBV2 to TRBJ2-1, with 10 bases aligning to TRBD1. CDR3 length equals 15 residues. V shed 5 bases and J 8 bases; nucleotides not matched to a gene: 9. Germline V gene sequence: CDR1 SNHLY, CDR2 FYNNEI. The CDR3 loop is CASSRADRGLDEQFF. The CDR3 nucleotides are TGTGCCAGCAGTAGGGCTGACAGGGGGCTGGATGAGCAGTTCTTC.

The chain combines TRBV20-1 with TRBJ1-4; D gene unclear. The germline V gene encodes CDR1 DFQATT and CDR2 SNEGSKA (reference sequence). The CDR3 is 11 residues long. The germline V and J ends were trimmed by 7 bases and 7 bases, with 10 bases remaining between them. The DNA of the CDR3 is TGCAGTGTTCGGGTGGGTGAAAAACTGTTTTTT. It encodes CSVRVGEKLFF.

For the CDR3, the DNA is TGTGCCATCAGTGATATTCCGGGACAGGGAATCTATGGCTACACCTTC. It codes for CAISDIPGQGIYGYTF. The chain uses TRBV10-3 and TRBJ1-2; 9 nucleotides match TRBD1. V dropped 3 bases and J dropped 4; count of bases not matched to a gene: 9. Per germline, CDR1 ENHRY and CDR2 SYGVKD. The CDR3 spans 16 residues.

V is TRBV10-3 and J is TRBJ2-2; D uncertain. The CDR3 spans 12 residues. Germline V gene lookup returns CDR1 ENHRY and CDR2 SYGVKD. Deletions cut 4 bases from V and 5 bases from J, with 5 bases between. CDR3 in DNA: TGTGCCATCAGTGTGGGAACCGGGGAGCTGTTTTTT. It specifies CAISVGTGELFF.

The chain recombines TRBV11-2 with TRBJ2-5, with 7 bases lining up with TRBD2. Germline lookup yields CDR1 SGHAT and CDR2 FQNNGV. V dropped 1 base and J dropped 5; count of bases not matched to a gene: 10. The CDR3 sequence is 16 residues long. In DNA, the CDR3 is TGTGCCAGCAGCTTAGTGGAGCAGGGAGGGAGCGAGACCCAGTACTTC. Translation: CASSLVEQGGSETQYF.

The rearrangement joins TRBV19 to TRBJ1-2; unclear D gene. This CDR3 has 14 amino acids. Germline loops: CDR1 LNHDA, CDR2 SQIVND (reference sequence). V lost 3 bases to trimming and J lost 1 base, with 9 bases between them. The CDR3 here is CASSIPRINYGYTF. CDR3 nucleotide sequence: TGTGCCAGTAGTATCCCCAGGATTAACTATGGCTACACCTTC. The full variable domain, rest sourced from reference TRBV19 and TRBJ1-2, is DGGITQSPKYLFRKEGQNVTLSCEQNLNHDAMYWYRQDPGQGLRLIYYSQIVNDFQKGDIAEGYSVSREKKESFPLTVTSAQKNPTAFYLCASSIPRINYGYTFGSGTRLTVV.

The V gene is TRBV11-2, the J gene TRBJ2-7; perhaps TRBD2 as D (5 bases). Between the trimmed V and J ends, which lost 1 base and 3 bases, there was a span of 10 bases. In germline, CDR1 is SGHAT, CDR2 FQNNGV. The CDR3 runs 14 residues. The CDR3 region is CASSLGESYYEQYF. The CDR3 DNA follows: TGTGCCAGCAGCTTAGGGGAGAGCTACTACGAGCAGTACTTC.

V usage is TRBV7-6 and J usage is TRBJ2-3, with D perhaps matching TRBD1 (6 bases). V gave up 1 base and J gave up 6 bases, with 14 bases separating them. CDR1 and CDR2 (germline): SGHVS, FNYEAQ. The CDR3 runs 15 residues. This CDR3 reads CASSLVAGVGDTQYF. Written as DNA, the CDR3 is TGTGCCAGCAGCTTAGTGGCAGGGGTTGGGGATACGCAGTATTTT.

This chain uses TRBV7-9 with TRBJ2-2; no firm D call. V was pared by 2 bases and J by 5 bases, with 9 bases between. The CDR3 is 14 residues long. Germline assignment: CDR1 SEHNR and CDR2 FQNEAQ (reference sequence). CDR3 bases: TGTGCCAGCAGCTTAAATGGAGTGACCGGGGAGCTGTTTTTT. Protein product: CASSLNGVTGELFF.

This clone was seen more than once but under ten times. The chain has TRBV12-1 and TRBJ2-7; TRBD1 reflects the table's D call only, with no check against the DNA. TRBV12-1 is shown as a pseudogene. The CDR3 is 15 residues long. The CDR3 DNA reads TGTGCCAGCATCGTGGGGCAGAGGAGCTCCTACGAGCAGTACTTC. Its translation is CASIVGQRSSYEQYF.

The V call is TRBV18, the J call TRBJ1-2, with D tentatively TRBD1 (6 bases). V was trimmed by 2 bases and J by 6 bases, leaving 7 bases between them. The germline gives CDR1 KGHSH, CDR2 LQKENI. The CDR3 has 12 residues. The CDR3 nucleotides are TGTGCCAGCTCACCAGGGGACAATGGCTACACCTTC. This encodes CASSPGDNGYTF.

This clone was counted only a few times. The CDR3 bases are TGTGCCAGCAGCCCACCGGCAGGGTCTGGAAACACCATATATTTT. Amino acid sequence: CASSPPAGSGNTIYF. The V call is TRBV28, the J call TRBJ1-3; maybe TRBD1 (5 bases). CDR1 is MDHEN, CDR2 SYDVKM, per germline. The CDR3 has 15 amino acids. Trimming cost V 6 bases and J 1 base, with 13 bases left between them.

This clone was seen a single time. The chain joins TRBV6-5 to TRBJ2-7, with D hard to call. CDR1 is MNHEY, CDR2 SVGAGI, per germline. There are 12 residues in the CDR3. V lost 4 bases to trimming and J lost 2 bases, with 6 bases between them. CDR3: CASSSTTYEQYF. CDR3 in DNA: TGTGCCAGCAGTTCAACAACCTACGAGCAGTACTTC.

J is TRBJ2-5 and V is TRBV5-1; 9 bases agree with TRBD1. This CDR3 has 14 amino acids. Germline V gene data show CDR1 as SGHRS and CDR2 as YFSETQ. After removal of 4 bases from V and 5 bases from J, the junction contained 6 bases not matched to a gene. The CDR3 DNA reads TGCGCCAGCAGCAATGGGACAGGGAGGGAGACCCAGTACTTC. It yields the protein CASSNGTGRETQYF.

The chain uses TRBV19 and TRBJ2-5; D unresolved. Germline V gene lookup returns CDR1 LNHDA and CDR2 SQIVND (reference sequence). The CDR3 consists of 13 residues. V gave up 2 bases and J gave up 7 bases, with 11 bases separating them. CDR3 nucleotide sequence: TGTGCCAGTAGTATACGTTTTGAAGGGACCCAGTACTTC. This encodes CASSIRFEGTQYF.

With regard to this clone: This CDR3 is also generated by other DNA sequences in the sample. The J gene is TRBJ2-5, the V gene TRBV18; D unresolved. Germline lookup yields CDR1 KGHSH and CDR2 LQKENI. V was shortened by 1 base and J by 5 bases, with 5 bases between the two germline ends. This CDR3 spans 12 amino acids. The chain's CDR3 is CASSPQQETQYF. DNA of the CDR3: TGTGCCAGCTCACCACAACAGGAGACCCAGTACTTC.

This chain connects TRBV11-2 to TRBJ2-2; TRBD2 agrees at 8 bases. Germline CDR1 and CDR2: SGHAT and FQNNGV. V was clipped by 8 bases and J by 3 bases; unmatched bases: 8. The length of the CDR3 is 15 residues. CDR3 in DNA: TGTGCCAGCTTCGGGGGGGCTTTTTACACCGGGGAGCTGTTTTTT. Amino acid sequence: CASFGGAFYTGELFF. Filled out from reference TRBV11-2 and TRBJ2-2, the complete variable domain reads EAGVAQSPRYKIIEKRQSVAFWCNPISGHATLYWYQQILGQGPKLLIQFQNNGVVDDSQLPKDRFSAERLKGVDSTLKIQPAKLEDSAVYLCASFGGAFYTGELFFGEGSRLTVL.

J is TRBJ2-5 and V is TRBV2; 7 nucleotides line up with TRBD1. CDR1 is SNHLY, CDR2 FYNNEI, per germline. V dropped 7 bases and J dropped 3; count of bases not matched to a gene: 5. CDR3 size: 13 residues. The chain's CDR3 is CASKRQGEETQYF. The CDR3 DNA reads as TGTGCCAGCAAACGACAGGGAGAAGAGACCCAGTACTTC.

The J gene is TRBJ1-1, the V gene TRBV19; a weak D match, TRBD1 (6 bases). Trimming took off 9 bases at V and 0 bases at J, with 17 bases between the two ends. Germline V gives CDR1 LNHDA, CDR2 SQIVND (reference sequence). The CDR3 contains 15 residues. CDR3 bases: TGTGCCAGCCAAAAGCCGGGGGACATGAACACTGAAGCTTTCTTT. This gives the protein CASQKPGDMNTEAFF.

CDR3 sequence reads: CASSSLREGPHEQYF. DNA of the CDR3: TGTGCCAGCAGCTCCTTGCGGGAGGGTCCCCACGAGCAGTACTTC. V usage is TRBV11-2 and J usage is TRBJ2-7; TRBD2 agrees at 9 bases. CDR3 length equals 15 residues. The junction had 9 bases not matched to a gene; V was cut back by 4 bases and J by 5 bases. Per germline, CDR1 SGHAT and CDR2 FQNNGV.

This clone was counted a few times. This chain uses TRBV14 with TRBJ2-7, with D perhaps matching TRBD2 (6 bases). Trimming stripped 4 bases from V and 3 bases from J, with 13 bases between. The CDR3 contains 14 residues. CDR1 and CDR2 from the germline V gene are SGHDN and FVKESK. In nucleotides, the CDR3 is TGTGCCAGCAGCCGACTAGACAGATTCTACGAGCAGTACTTC. Its translation: CASSRLDRFYEQYF.

The chain combines TRBV6-5 with TRBJ1-4, with D hard to call. V lost 2 bases, J lost 0 bases, and 7 bases lay in between. CDR1 MNHEY and CDR2 SVGAGI come from the germline V gene. The CDR3 runs to 15 residues. CDR3 in amino acids: CASSYQQATNEKLFF. The CDR3 bases are TGTGCCAGCAGTTACCAGCAGGCAACTAATGAAAAACTGTTTTTT.

This clone was seen a single time. The chain has TRBV6-5 and TRBJ2-7, with 12 bases aligning to TRBD1. With 1 base clipped from V and 8 bases from J, the junction kept 6 bases outside the gene matches. The germline CDR1 and CDR2 sequences are MNHEY and SVGAGI. CDR3 length: 15 amino acids. CDR3 region: CASSYLGTGGLKQYF. CDR3 sequence (DNA): TGTGCCAGCAGTTACTTGGGGACAGGGGGCCTCAAGCAGTACTTC.

In the case of this clone: The junction differs from germline at one of its ends, possibly a read error. This chain links TRBV18 with TRBJ1-3, with D perhaps TRBD1 (6 bases). The CDR3 runs 16 residues. Germline V lookup: CDR1 KGHSH, CDR2 LQKENI. The CDR3 DNA reads as TGTGCCACCTCAGACAGGTACTCATCCTCTGGAAACACCATATATTTT. Translated, it gives CATSDRYSSSGNTIYF.

The chain has TRBV19 and TRBJ2-2; 8 bases match TRBD2. Germline loops: CDR1 LNHDA, CDR2 SQIVND (reference sequence). After removal of 4 bases from V and 1 base from J, the junction contained 5 bases not matched to a gene. CDR3 length: 16 amino acids. The CDR3 loop reads CASSRTSGVNTGELFF. The CDR3 nucleotides are TGTGCCAGTAGTAGAACTAGCGGAGTGAACACCGGGGAGCTGTTTTTT.

Worth noting for this clone: Other DNA sequences within the sample encode an identical CDR3. V gene TRBV2 combines with J gene TRBJ1-1; unclear D gene. This CDR3 spans 13 amino acids. Per the germline V gene, CDR1 is SNHLY and CDR2 is FYNNEI. V gave up 4 bases and J gave up 1 base, with 7 bases separating them. CDR3 residues: CASSGSGNTEAFF. The CDR3 DNA reads as TGTGCCAGCAGTGGTTCGGGGAACACTGAAGCTTTCTTT.